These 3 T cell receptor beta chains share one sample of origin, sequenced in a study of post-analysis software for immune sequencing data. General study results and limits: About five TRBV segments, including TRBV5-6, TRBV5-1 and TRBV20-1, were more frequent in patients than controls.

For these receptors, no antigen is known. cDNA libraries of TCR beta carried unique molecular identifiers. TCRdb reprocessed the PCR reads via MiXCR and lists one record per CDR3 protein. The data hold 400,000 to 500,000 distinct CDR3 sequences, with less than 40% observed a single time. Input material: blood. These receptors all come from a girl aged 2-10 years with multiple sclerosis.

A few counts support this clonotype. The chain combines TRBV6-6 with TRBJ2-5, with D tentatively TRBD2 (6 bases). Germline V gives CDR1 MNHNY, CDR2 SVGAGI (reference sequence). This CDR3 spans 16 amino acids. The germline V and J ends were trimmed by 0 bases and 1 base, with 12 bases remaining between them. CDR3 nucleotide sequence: TGTGCCAGCAGTTACTCCCGGGACTCCCCCCAAGAGACCCAGTACTTC. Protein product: CASSYSRDSPQETQYF.

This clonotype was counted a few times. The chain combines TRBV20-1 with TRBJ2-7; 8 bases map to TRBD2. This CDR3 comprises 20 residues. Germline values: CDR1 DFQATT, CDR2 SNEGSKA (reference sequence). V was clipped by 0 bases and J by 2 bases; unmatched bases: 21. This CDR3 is CSARERYRREGLFRPYEQYF. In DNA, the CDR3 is TGCAGTGCTAGAGAGCGTTATCGCCGGGAGGGCCTCTTTCGACCCTACGAGCAGTACTTC.

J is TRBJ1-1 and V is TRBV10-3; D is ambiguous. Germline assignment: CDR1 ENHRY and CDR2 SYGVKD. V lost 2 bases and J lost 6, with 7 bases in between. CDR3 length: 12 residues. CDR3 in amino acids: CAISEGEPEAFF. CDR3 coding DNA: TGTGCCATCAGTGAGGGGGAGCCTGAAGCTTTCTTT.